The clone carrying this T cell receptor (beta chain) was recorded many times. Trimming took off 4 bases at V and 5 bases at J, with 9 bases between the two ends. CDR1 is SGHAT, CDR2 FQNNGV, per germline. The CDR3 covers 13 residues. Library preparation (for TCRbeta) was performed with unique molecular identifiers. A single record per CDR3 protein comes from TCRdb applying MiXCR to the PCR reads. The sample has about 200,000 distinct CDR3 sequences, 13% to 15% seen once; the top ten hold around 13%. This sample is part of a study of T-cell reconstitution after alpha-beta-depleted transplantation in children.

This TCR came from a human donor who donated a stem cell graft to a child with acute lymphoblastic leukemia. V gene TRBV11-2 combines with J gene TRBJ2-1; weak D call: TRBD2 (5 bases). The sample here was PBMCs from the stem cell graft donor, taken from the stem cell graft. CDR3 in DNA: TGTGCCAGCAGCTCTCTAGCTGACAATGAGCAGTTCTTC. Translating gives CASSSLADNEQFF.